One and the same sample provided the 15 T cell receptor beta chains below, sequenced in a study of cytomegalovirus exposure and HLA in healthy donors. 13 Jbeta primers and 60 Vbeta primers were used for the PCR. Data came from immunoSEQ multiplex PCR; TCRdb stores just in-frame clones and leaves some out. The specimen's table records around 55,000 clones. Sequenced material: PBMCs. These receptors all come from a man in his fifties in good health and CMV-seropositive.

The CDR3 region is CAISRDRATEAFF. The CDR3 DNA reads TGTGCCATCAGCCGGGACAGGGCCACTGAAGCTTTCTTT. The chain couples TRBV10-3 to TRBJ1-1; 9 nucleotides match TRBD1. Germline V gives CDR1 ENHRY, CDR2 SYGVKD. The CDR3 contains 13 residues. V was pared by 6 bases and J by 4 bases, with 3 bases of the junction left unmatched.

Details on this clone: The same CDR3 is also encoded by other DNA sequences in this sample. In DNA, the CDR3 is TGTGCCAGCAGTTACGGGGACAGGCGCACAGATACGCAGTATTTT. Protein product: CASSYGDRRTDTQYF. The chain has TRBV6-5 and TRBJ2-3, with 8 bases identical to TRBD1. The CDR3 extends over 15 amino acids. V was pared by 2 bases and J by 1 base, with 2 bases of the junction left unmatched. From germline, CDR1 is MNHEY and CDR2 SVGAGI.

The J gene is TRBJ1-4, the V gene TRBV18, with D maybe TRBD1 (5 bases). Per germline, CDR1 KGHSH and CDR2 LQKENI. Trimming stripped 2 bases from V and 3 bases from J, with 10 bases between. The CDR3 totals 15 residues. DNA of the CDR3: TGTGCCAGCTCACCAAGGAGGGGCCCTAATGAAAAACTGTTTTTT. Translation: CASSPRRGPNEKLFF.

This chain links TRBV7-9 with TRBJ2-1; 15 bases fit TRBD2. Germline trimming cut 0 bases from V and 7 bases from J; bases unmatched to any gene: 4. CDR1 is SEHNR, CDR2 FQNEAQ, per germline (reference sequence). The CDR3 has 17 amino acids. The CDR3 DNA is TGTGCCAGCAGCTTAGCCCCGGGACTAGCGGGAGGAAATGAGCAGTTCTTC. As protein: CASSLAPGLAGGNEQFF.

The chain is built from TRBV5-1 and TRBJ2-2; TRBD1 matches 7 bases. CDR3 length: 15 residues. Germline assignment: CDR1 SGHRS and CDR2 YFSETQ. The V and J ends lost 3 bases and 6 bases, in that order; junction bases with no gene match: 8. The CDR3 DNA reads TGCGCCAGCAGCTATGACGGGCAGGGGGCCGGGGAGCTGTTTTTT. Its translation is CASSYDGQGAGELFF.

The V gene is TRBV19, the J gene TRBJ1-2, with 9 bases matching TRBD1. CDR1 is LNHDA, CDR2 SQIVND, per germline (reference sequence). After removal of 3 bases from V and 3 bases from J, the junction contained 2 bases not matched to a gene. The CDR3 is 14 amino acids. CDR3 loop: CASSMWDRDYGYTF. The CDR3 DNA is TGTGCCAGTAGTATGTGGGACAGGGACTATGGCTACACCTTC.

This chain links TRBV14 with TRBJ2-3; 8 bases are shared with TRBD2. Per germline, CDR1 SGHDN and CDR2 FVKESK. This CDR3 is 15 amino acids long. V was pared by 2 bases and J by 2 bases, with 3 bases of the junction left unmatched. The CDR3 DNA reads as TGTGCCAGCAGCCAAATAGCGGGACTCACAGATACGCAGTATTTT. Translating gives CASSQIAGLTDTQYF.

Turning to this clone: At one of its ends the junction is not consistent with the germline gene, which may arise from a read error. The V and J genes are TRBV4-1 and TRBJ1-2; 7 bases are a match to TRBD1. The V gene's germline CDR1 is MGHRA and CDR2 YSYEKL. This CDR3 contains 12 residues. The CDR3 loop is CASSPRDSPPDF. The CDR3 DNA reads TGCGCCAGCAGCCCCCGGGACAGCCCCCCGGACTTC.

The rearrangement links TRBV7-2 to TRBJ2-2; 10 nucleotides line up with TRBD2. This CDR3 region has 16 residues. Germline assignment: CDR1 SGHTA and CDR2 FQGNSA. V trimming: 5 bases; J trimming: 0 bases; junction bases outside the gene matches: 3. CDR3 in DNA: TGTGCCAGCAGCCGGACTAGCGGCTCGAACACCGGGGAGCTGTTTTTT. It specifies CASSRTSGSNTGELFF.

The V call is TRBV30, the J call TRBJ2-2, with D perhaps matching TRBD1 (5 bases). CDR1 is GTSNPN, CDR2 SVGIG, per germline (reference sequence). V gave up 4 bases and J gave up 1 base, with 10 bases separating them. The CDR3 loop spans 14 amino acids. CDR3 in DNA: TGTGCCTGGAAAGACGGACAGAACACCGGGGAGCTGTTTTTT. Translating gives CAWKDGQNTGELFF.

The chain links TRBV2 to TRBJ1-5, with 7 bases aligning to TRBD1. V trimming: 5 bases; J trimming: 7 bases; junction bases outside the gene matches: 8. The germline CDR1 and CDR2 sequences are SNHLY and FYNNEI. The CDR3 contains 14 residues. CDR3 in DNA: TGTGCCAGCAGTAAGACAGGGATGAGCCAGCCCCAGCATTTT. Its translation is CASSKTGMSQPQHF.

V and J are TRBV4-2 and TRBJ2-7; 11 bases map to TRBD2. CDR1 is LGHNA and CDR2 is YNFKEQ in the germline V gene. This CDR3 comprises 15 residues. J lost 0 bases, V lost 5 bases, and 3 bases had no gene match. The DNA for the CDR3 is TGTGCCAGCAGCGGGACTAGCGGAGGCTCCTACGAGCAGTACTTC. Translated: CASSGTSGGSYEQYF.

The rearrangement joins TRBV6-5 to TRBJ2-7, with 10 positions matching TRBD1. The CDR3 sequence is 15 residues long. V was pared by 0 bases and J by 2 bases, with 1 base of the junction left unmatched. Germline assignment: CDR1 MNHEY and CDR2 SVGAGI. The CDR3 reads CASSYSGQGTYEQYF. As DNA, the CDR3 is TGTGCCAGCAGTTACTCGGGACAGGGGACCTACGAGCAGTACTTC.

The gene calls are TRBV6-6 and TRBJ2-7; D gene uncertain. Germline CDR1 reads MNHNY; CDR2 reads SVGAGI (reference sequence). The CDR3 is 15 residues long. Trimming cost V 5 bases and J 0 bases, with 14 bases left between them. This CDR3 reads CASSPALAVSYEQYF. DNA for the CDR3: TGTGCCAGCAGTCCTGCCCTGGCGGTCTCCTACGAGCAGTACTTC.

The V and J genes are TRBV4-2 and TRBJ1-2; 7 nucleotides line up with TRBD1. Trimming cost V 0 bases and J 8 bases; bases outside gene matches: 18. The CDR3 has 18 amino acids. The V gene's germline CDR1 is LGHNA and CDR2 YNFKEQ. In DNA, the CDR3 is TGTGCCAGCAGCCAAGATGTCGGGACAGCGACCTACCGGGGAGGCTACACCTTC. Translation gives CASSQDVGTATYRGGYTF.